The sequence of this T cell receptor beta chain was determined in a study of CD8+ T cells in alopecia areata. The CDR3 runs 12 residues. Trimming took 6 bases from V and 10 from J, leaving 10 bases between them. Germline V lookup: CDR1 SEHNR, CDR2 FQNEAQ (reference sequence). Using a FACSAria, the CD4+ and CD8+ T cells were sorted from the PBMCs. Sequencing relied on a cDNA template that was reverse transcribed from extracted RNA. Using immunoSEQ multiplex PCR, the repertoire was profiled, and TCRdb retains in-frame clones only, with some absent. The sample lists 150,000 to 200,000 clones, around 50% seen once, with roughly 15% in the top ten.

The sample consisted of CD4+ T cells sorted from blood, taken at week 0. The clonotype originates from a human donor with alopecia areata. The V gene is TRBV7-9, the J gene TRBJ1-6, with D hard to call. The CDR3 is CASSSGRSPLHF. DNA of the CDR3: TGTGCCAGCAGTTCCGGTCGGTCACCCCTCCACTTT.